The source of this T cell receptor (beta chain) is a study of shared clonotypes between healthy human individuals. Measured with immunoSEQ multiplex PCR; TCRdb has only the in-frame clones, and not every one. This table holds around 2,000,000 clones, approximately 94% found once. The sample holds one count of this clone. Its antigen is not identified. The CDR3 is 15 residues long. Germline V CDR1 and CDR2: LNHDA, SQIVND (reference sequence). J lost 3 bases, V lost 6 bases, and 6 bases had no gene match. General study points: Naive CD4 clonotypes overlapped across several donors at 4.5% to 5.5%. It was only blood that was sampled, and tissue repertoires likely differ.

CD8 cells regarded as naive lacked CD45RO, were positively chosen for CCR7, and omitted terminally differentiated effector memory CD45RA+ cells. Donors, without exception, were Caucasian adults residing in Nashville, Tennessee. The clonotype comes from a man aged 18 to 30 in good health. The sequenced sample was naive CD8+ T cells sorted from blood. V is TRBV19 and J is TRBJ2-7, with 12 bases that match TRBD2. The CDR3 bases are TGTGCCAGTAGCCCCGGACTAGCGGGGTTCTACGAGCAGTACTTC. Its translation: CASSPGLAGFYEQYF.